This T cell receptor beta chain was profiled in a study of blood T cell repertoires in COVID-19. About the study: Researchers got acute and convalescent COVID-19 samples from the United States, Italy and Spain. The analysed material was cDNA or gDNA that came from T cells, B-cell-depleted T cells, or PBMCs.

Authors' data handling: Researchers report that nucleated cell counts were estimated from reference gene primer amplification. Method: immunoSEQ multiplex PCR; TCRdb's copy keeps in-frame clones and lacks some. V, J and clone size are those of that table, while D and trimming were read from the DNA. Here the sample spans roughly 290,000 clones, around 88% being singletons. The receptor was derived from a man younger than 40 with acute or convalescent COVID-19. The specimen sequenced was peripheral blood.

CDR3 coding DNA: TGCGCCAGCAGCCAAACAGGAATAAATGAAAAACTGTTTTTT. This encodes CASSQTGINEKLFF. This chain joins TRBV4-1 and TRBJ1-4, with a tentative D call TRBD1 (5 bases). This CDR3 spans 14 amino acids. V lost 2 bases, J lost 5 bases, and 9 bases lay in between. Germline V CDR1 and CDR2: MGHRA, YSYEKL.